A single sample is the source of the 21 T cell receptor beta chains below, sequenced in a study of T cell changes during pregnancy in multiple sclerosis. Produced via immunoSEQ multiplex PCR; TCRdb's table is partial and in-frame only. The sample has approximately 90,000 clones, roughly nine tenths seen once; the top ten hold around 1.7%. Sequencing used peripheral blood, obtained after pregnancy. Source of these receptors: a female donor in good health, enrolled as a control in a pregnancy study.

The chain carries TRBV7-2 and TRBJ1-6, with D possibly being TRBD1 (5 bases). The CDR3 totals 15 residues. V shed 0 bases and J shed 4 bases, with 7 bases lying between them. Per germline, CDR1 SGHTA and CDR2 FQGNSA. In nucleotides, the CDR3 is TGTGCCAGCAGCTTAGCGGGGGGATATAATTCACCCCTCCACTTT. This sequence encodes CASSLAGGYNSPLHF.

In the case of this clone: The identical CDR3 is also encoded by other nucleotide sequences in the sample. V is TRBV4-3 and J is TRBJ1-1; D is perhaps TRBD1 (5 bases). Looked up from germline, CDR1 is LGHNA and CDR2 is YSLEER. The CDR3 consists of 15 residues. Trimming cost V 0 bases and J 2 bases, with 10 bases left between them. CDR3 region: CASSQDGAGNTEAFF. In DNA, the CDR3 is TGCGCCAGCAGCCAAGATGGGGCTGGAAACACTGAAGCTTTCTTT.

This clone was observed a handful of times. The CDR3 nucleotides are TGCAGTGCTAGGCGGGACTTTGAGCAGTTCTTC. As protein: CSARRDFEQFF. This chain joins TRBV20-1 and TRBJ2-1, with a weak D call TRBD2 (6 bases). The CDR3 spans 11 residues. Germline assignment: CDR1 DFQATT and CDR2 SNEGSKA (reference sequence). Trimming cost V 3 bases and J 9 bases, with 9 bases left between them.

The V call is TRBV10-2, the J call TRBJ2-6; D gene unclear. The CDR3 is made up of 15 amino acids. Per germline, CDR1 WSHSY and CDR2 SAAADI. Trimming stripped 2 bases from V and 1 base from J, with 6 bases between. Written as DNA, the CDR3 is TGCGCCAGCAGTGAGAAGGAGTCTGGGGCCAACGTCCTGACTTTC. Translating gives CASSEKESGANVLTF.

The chain links TRBV18 to TRBJ1-6, with TRBD1 matching over 8 bases. CDR1 and CDR2 (germline): KGHSH, LQKENI. This CDR3 region has 15 residues. Trimming took 0 bases from V and 11 from J; bases not matched to a gene: 6. The CDR3 is CASSPPRTGHTPLHF. CDR3 bases: TGTGCCAGCTCACCACCGCGGACAGGGCACACACCCCTCCACTTT.

This chain uses TRBV4-3 with TRBJ2-7, with 13 positions matching TRBD2. Trimming removed 4 bases from V and 7 bases from J; junction bases left unmatched: 10. Germline CDR1 and CDR2: LGHNA and YSLEER. The CDR3 sequence is 16 residues long. The chain's CDR3 is CASSRTSGGAVGEQYF. CDR3 sequence (DNA): TGCGCCAGCAGCCGAACTAGCGGGGGGGCGGTGGGAGAGCAGTACTTC.

The chain uses TRBV29-1 and TRBJ2-4, with 11 bases that match TRBD2. The CDR3 runs 15 residues. Germline V gives CDR1 SQVTM, CDR2 ANQGSEA. J was trimmed by 5 bases and V by 1 base; bases with no gene match: 4. DNA of the CDR3: TGCAGCGTTGAAGGCCTACTAGCGGGGGAAAACATTCAGTACTTC. Encoded protein: CSVEGLLAGENIQYF. Filled out from reference TRBV29-1 and TRBJ2-4, the complete variable domain reads SAVISQKPSRDICQRGTSLTIQCQVDSQVTMMFWYRQQPGQSLTLIATANQGSEATYESGFVIDKFPISRPNLTFSTLTVSNMSPEDSSIYLCSVEGLLAGENIQYFGAGTRLSVL.

The V call is TRBV18, the J call TRBJ1-1, with D perhaps matching TRBD1 (5 bases). The V and J ends lost 6 bases and 0 bases respectively, with 11 bases between them. The CDR3 sequence is 14 residues long. CDR1 is KGHSH and CDR2 is LQKENI in the germline V gene. CDR3 DNA: TGTGCCAGCTCCTCAGGGCAGATGAACACTGAAGCTTTCTTT. It encodes CASSSGQMNTEAFF.

Notes on this clone: Other DNA sequences in this specimen translate into the identical CDR3. The chain combines TRBV4-3 with TRBJ1-2, with D possibly matching TRBD1 (6 bases). The ends were cut back, 0 bases at V and 3 bases at J, with 8 bases in the middle. Germline CDR1 LGHNA, CDR2 YSLEER. This CDR3 contains 14 residues. The CDR3: CASSQEGGDYGYTF. Written as DNA, the CDR3 is TGCGCCAGCAGCCAAGAAGGGGGGGACTATGGCTACACCTTC.

The chain couples TRBV19 to TRBJ2-1; D perhaps matches TRBD2 (6 bases). The CDR3 is 15 residues long. Germline assignment: CDR1 LNHDA and CDR2 SQIVND (reference sequence). With 3 bases removed from V and 6 bases from J, the gap between germline ends came to 15 bases. The CDR3 spells CASSMGRGRGNEQFF. DNA for the CDR3: TGTGCCAGTAGTATGGGGCGGGGAAGGGGCAATGAGCAGTTCTTC.

The CDR3 here is CASSGTTSGDPYF. The DNA of the CDR3 is TGTGCCAGCAGCGGAACCACTAGCGGGGACCCGTATTTT. This chain connects TRBV9 to TRBJ2-3; 10 bases are shared with TRBD2. The CDR3 has 13 residues. J lost 14 bases, V lost 3 bases, and 9 bases had no gene match. Germline V gives CDR1 SGDLS, CDR2 YYNGEE.

The V and J genes are TRBV29-1 and TRBJ2-7; TRBD1 matches 10 bases. There are 15 residues in the CDR3. Germline trimming cut 5 bases from V and 5 bases from J; bases unmatched to any gene: 12. Looked up from germline, CDR1 is SQVTM and CDR2 is ANQGSEA. In nucleotides, the CDR3 is TGCAGCGTTTCCCTCATGACAGGGGGCTTTGACGAGCAGTACTTC. Protein product: CSVSLMTGGFDEQYF.

This clone was picked up one time. The V gene is TRBV6-1, the J gene TRBJ1-2; D is possibly TRBD1 (6 bases). Germline CDR1 reads MNHNS; CDR2 reads SASEGT. This CDR3 spans 14 amino acids. V was pared by 6 bases and J by 8 bases, with 19 bases between. CDR3 sequence: CASRGRGDVGGYTF. CDR3 DNA sequence: TGTGCCAGCAGGGGGAGGGGGGACGTGGGCGGCTACACCTTC.

The CDR3 here is CAWMSGMAGELFF. CDR3 DNA sequence: TGTGCCTGGATGTCAGGGATGGCCGGGGAGCTGTTTTTT. The rearrangement joins TRBV30 to TRBJ2-2; a weak D match, TRBD1 (5 bases). Trimming pared 4 bases from V and 6 bases from J, leaving 12 bases between. Germline loops: CDR1 GTSNPN, CDR2 SVGIG (reference sequence). The CDR3 loop spans 13 amino acids.

This chain uses TRBV5-4 with TRBJ1-4; D remains unclear. This CDR3 has 14 amino acids. The V end was cut by 2 bases, the J end by 8 bases, with 13 bases between. Germline lookup yields CDR1 SGHNT and CDR2 YYREEE (reference sequence). CDR3 protein: CASSFRTDAEKLFF. CDR3 DNA: TGTGCCAGCAGCTTCCGGACTGACGCGGAAAAACTGTTTTTT.

The chain couples TRBV7-9 to TRBJ1-2, with D possibly TRBD1 on 6 matching bases. Per the germline V gene, CDR1 is SEHNR and CDR2 is FQNEAQ (reference sequence). Trimming left V 5 bases short and J 4 bases short, with 14 bases between. This CDR3 has 14 amino acids. DNA for the CDR3: TGTGCCAGCAGCCTTCCGGACAGCCTCTATGGCTACACCTTC. It specifies CASSLPDSLYGYTF.

This clone was recorded once. The chain recombines TRBV7-2 with TRBJ2-5, with D tentatively TRBD1 (5 bases). The CDR3 loop spans 14 amino acids. V was shortened by 1 base and J by 9 bases, with 15 bases between the two germline ends. The V gene's germline CDR1 is SGHTA and CDR2 FQGNSA. This CDR3 reads CASSLVEVLGPQYF. The DNA of the CDR3 is TGTGCCAGCAGCTTAGTAGAAGTTTTGGGGCCCCAGTACTTC.

This clone was recorded a few times. This chain uses TRBV6-6 with TRBJ1-1; 8 nucleotides line up with TRBD1. This CDR3 has 14 amino acids. V dropped 0 bases and J dropped 5; count of bases not matched to a gene: 2. Per germline, CDR1 MNHNY and CDR2 SVGAGI (reference sequence). CDR3 loop: CASSYSYRGTEAFF. The CDR3 nucleotides read TGTGCCAGCAGTTACTCGTACAGGGGGACTGAAGCTTTCTTT.

This clone was detected a few times. The chain has TRBV6-1 and TRBJ1-6, with D unclear. Trimming took off 5 bases at V and 6 bases at J, with 11 bases between the two ends. The CDR3 covers 14 residues. CDR1 and CDR2 (germline): MNHNS, SASEGT. The CDR3 reads CASSREQTNSPLHF. The CDR3 DNA sequence: TGTGCCAGCAGTCGTGAACAGACTAATTCACCCCTCCACTTT.

Written as DNA, the CDR3 is TGTGCCAGCAACCGTCCCGGGGGTCAACTGTTTTTT. Translation: CASNRPGGQLFF. The J gene is TRBJ1-4, the V gene TRBV7-2; D may be TRBD1 (5 bases). The CDR3 extends over 12 amino acids. V was pared by 7 bases and J by 12 bases, with 15 bases between. Germline V gene lookup returns CDR1 SGHTA and CDR2 FQGNSA.

This clone was seen just once. CDR3: CASSPNRARAYEQYF. The CDR3 region has the DNA TGTGCCAGCAGCCCAAACAGGGCCCGAGCCTACGAGCAGTACTTC. This chain uses TRBV7-2 with TRBJ2-7, with a tentative D call TRBD1 (6 bases). V lost 5 bases, J lost 2 bases, and 16 bases lay in between. The CDR3 is 15 amino acids. The germline gives CDR1 SGHTA, CDR2 FQGNSA.